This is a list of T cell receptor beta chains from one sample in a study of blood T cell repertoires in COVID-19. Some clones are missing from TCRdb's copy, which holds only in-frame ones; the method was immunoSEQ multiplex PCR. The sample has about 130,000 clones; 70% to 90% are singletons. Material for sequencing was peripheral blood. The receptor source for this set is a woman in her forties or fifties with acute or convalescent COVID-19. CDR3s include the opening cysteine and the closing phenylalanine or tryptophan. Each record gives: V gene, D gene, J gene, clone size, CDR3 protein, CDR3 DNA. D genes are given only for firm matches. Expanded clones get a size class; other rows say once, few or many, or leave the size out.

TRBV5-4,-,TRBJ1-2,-,CASSSRENYGYTF,TGTGCCAGCAGCAGCAGGGAAAACTATGGCTACACCTTC
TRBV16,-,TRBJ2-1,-,CASSQRNEQFF,TGTGCCAGCAGCCAACGCAATGAGCAGTTCTTC
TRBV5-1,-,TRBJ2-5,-,CASSLTPNPYETQYF,TGCGCCAGCAGCTTAACTCCCAATCCATATGAGACCCAGTACTTC
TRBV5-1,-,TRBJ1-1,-,CASSLANTEAFF,TGCGCCAGCAGCTTAGCGAACACTGAAGCTTTCTTT
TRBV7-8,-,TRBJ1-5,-,CASSLVQSKPQHF,TGTGCCAGCAGCTTAGTTCAGTCCAAGCCCCAGCATTTT
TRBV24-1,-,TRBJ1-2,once,CATSPGGYDYGYTF,TGTGCCACGAGCCCCGGGGGGTACGACTATGGCTACACCTTC
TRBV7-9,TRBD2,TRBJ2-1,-,CASSLWISGSNEQFF,TGTGCCAGCAGCTTATGGATTAGCGGGAGTAATGAGCAGTTCTTC
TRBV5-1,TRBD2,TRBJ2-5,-,CASSLGLAVQETQYF,TGCGCCAGCAGCTTGGGACTAGCGGTCCAAGAGACCCAGTACTTC
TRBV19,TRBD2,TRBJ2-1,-,CASKAEAGLNEQFF,TGTGCCAGTAAAGCCGAAGCGGGACTAAATGAGCAGTTCTTC
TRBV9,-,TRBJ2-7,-,CASSPNRDAYYEQYF,TGTGCCAGCAGCCCTAACAGGGACGCCTACTACGAGCAGTACTTC
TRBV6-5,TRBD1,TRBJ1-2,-,CASSYQTGGGGYTF,TGTGCCAGCAGTTACCAAACAGGGGGCGGCGGCTACACCTTC
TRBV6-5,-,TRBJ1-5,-,CASRGGNQPQHF,TGTGCCAGTAGGGGTGGGAATCAGCCCCAGCATTTT
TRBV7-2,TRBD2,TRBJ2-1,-,CASSLEGTSGLNEQFF,TGTGCCAGCAGCTTAGAAGGGACTAGCGGGTTGAATGAGCAGTTCTTC
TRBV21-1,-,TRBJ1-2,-,CASSDGPLDRPPWYGYTF,TGTGCCAGCAGCGATGGCCCCCTCGACAGACCACCGTGGTATGGCTACACCTTC
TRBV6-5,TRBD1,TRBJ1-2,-,CASGDRGTNYGYTF,TGTGCCAGCGGGGACAGGGGGACTAACTATGGCTACACCTTC
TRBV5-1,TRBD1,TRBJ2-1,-,CASSLKGTGAYNEQFF,TGCGCCAGCAGCTTGAAAGGGACAGGGGCCTACAATGAGCAGTTCTTC
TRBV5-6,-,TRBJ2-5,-,CASSWTVGVQETQYF,TGTGCCAGCAGCTGGACAGTGGGAGTCCAAGAGACCCAGTACTTC
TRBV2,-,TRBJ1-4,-,CASSEEGPTEAKLFF,TGTGCCAGCAGTGAAGAGGGCCCCACGGAGGCAAAACTGTTTTTT
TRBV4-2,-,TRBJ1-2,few,CASSQERDSRGYTF,TGTGCCAGCAGCCAAGAACGCGACTCGCGGGGCTACACCTTC
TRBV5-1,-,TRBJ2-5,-,CASSPRTGMSQETQYF,TGCGCCAGCAGCCCAAGGACCGGGATGAGTCAAGAGACCCAGTACTTC
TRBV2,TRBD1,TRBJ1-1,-,CASMPGQDLGAFF,TGTGCCAGCATGCCGGGACAGGACCTTGGGGCTTTCTTT
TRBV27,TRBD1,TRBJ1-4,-,CASSLIFSTGVSEKLFF,TGTGCCAGCAGTTTAATTTTTTCGACAGGGGTTAGTGAAAAACTGTTTTTT
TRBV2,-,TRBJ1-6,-,CASSDRDYNSPLHF,TGTGCCAGCAGTGACAGGGACTATAATTCACCCCTCCACTTT
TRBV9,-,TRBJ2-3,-,CASSVLDTDTQYF,TGTGCCAGCAGCGTTCTAGACACAGATACGCAGTATTTT
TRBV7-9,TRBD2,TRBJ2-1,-,CASSPGLAEPNEQFF,TGTGCCAGCAGTCCTGGACTAGCGGAGCCCAATGAGCAGTTCTTC
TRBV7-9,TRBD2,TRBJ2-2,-,CASSLRAAGGRTGELFF,TGTGCCAGCAGCTTAAGAGCGGCAGGCGGGAGGACCGGGGAGCTGTTTTTT
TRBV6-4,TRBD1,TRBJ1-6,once,CASSQTGGGNSPLHF,TGTGCCAGCAGTCAGACAGGGGGAGGCAATTCACCCCTCCACTTT
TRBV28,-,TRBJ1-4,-,CASSLVKTVRNEKLFF,TGTGCCAGCAGTTTAGTGAAGACAGTTCGCAATGAAAAACTGTTTTTT
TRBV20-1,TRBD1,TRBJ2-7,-,CSASWGTGTGAYEQYF,TGCAGTGCTAGTTGGGGAACCGGGACAGGGGCCTACGAGCAGTACTTC
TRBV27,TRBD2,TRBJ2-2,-,CASRGGSNTGELFF,TGTGCCAGCAGAGGCGGGAGTAACACCGGGGAGCTGTTTTTT
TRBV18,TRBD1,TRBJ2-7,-,CASSPTRTGGFDEQYF,TGTGCCAGCTCACCAACGCGGACAGGGGGATTCGACGAGCAGTACTTC
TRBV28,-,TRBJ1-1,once,CASSSHGNTEAFF,TGTGCCAGCAGCTCACATGGGAACACTGAAGCTTTCTTT
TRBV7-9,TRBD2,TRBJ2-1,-,CASSPEGLAGANEQFF,TGTGCCAGCAGCCCCGAGGGACTAGCGGGGGCGAATGAGCAGTTCTTC
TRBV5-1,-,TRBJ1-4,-,CASSLHGEKLFF,TGCGCCAGCAGCCTCCACGGGGAAAAACTGTTTTTT
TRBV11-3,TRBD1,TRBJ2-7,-,CASSAGRTGGADEQYF,TGTGCCAGCAGCGCGGGGCGAACAGGGGGCGCGGATGAGCAGTACTTC
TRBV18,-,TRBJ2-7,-,CASSTLDSSYEQYF,TGTGCCAGCTCAACCCTGGACAGCTCCTACGAGCAGTACTTC
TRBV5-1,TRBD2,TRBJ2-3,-,CASKASGRLDTQYF,TGCGCCAGCAAGGCTAGCGGGAGATTGGATACGCAGTATTTT
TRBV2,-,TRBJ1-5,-,CASSFDRTNQPQHF,TGTGCCAGCAGTTTCGACAGAACTAATCAGCCCCAGCATTTT
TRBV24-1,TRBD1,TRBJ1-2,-,CATSDHTGGGYGYTF,TGTGCCACCAGTGACCATACAGGGGGAGGATATGGCTACACCTTC
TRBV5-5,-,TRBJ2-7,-,CASSLAVRELPYEQYF,TGTGCCAGCAGCTTGGCAGTCCGGGAGCTTCCTTACGAGCAGTACTTC
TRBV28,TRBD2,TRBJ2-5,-,CASSLTGGQGTQYF,TGTGCCAGCAGTTTAACGGGGGGGCAAGGGACCCAGTACTTC
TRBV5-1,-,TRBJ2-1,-,CASSRGRSNEQFF,TGCGCCAGCAGCCGCGGCCGAAGCAATGAGCAGTTCTTC
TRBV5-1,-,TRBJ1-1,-,CASSLGQPNTEAFF,TGCGCCAGCAGCTTGGGACAGCCAAACACTGAAGCTTTCTTT
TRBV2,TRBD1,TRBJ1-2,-,CARRGTGRHGYTF,TGTGCCAGAAGAGGGACAGGGAGGCATGGCTACACCTTC
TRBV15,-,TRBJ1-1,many,CATSRWGEKNTEAFF,TGTGCCACCAGCAGGTGGGGCGAGAAGAACACTGAAGCTTTCTTT
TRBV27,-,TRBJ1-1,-,CASAAGGFGTEAFF,TGTGCCAGCGCCGCGGGGGGGTTTGGCACTGAAGCTTTCTTT
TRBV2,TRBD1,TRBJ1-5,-,CASNQQGADQPQHF,TGTGCCAGCAACCAACAGGGGGCGGATCAGCCCCAGCATTTT
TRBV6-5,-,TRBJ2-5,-,CASRSVRDFRETQYF,TGTGCCAGCAGAAGCGTCCGGGACTTTAGGGAGACCCAGTACTTC
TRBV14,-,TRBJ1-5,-,CASSPDNDQPQHF,TGTGCCAGCAGCCCCGACAACGATCAGCCCCAGCATTTT
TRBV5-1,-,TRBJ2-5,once,CASNLGGTYQETQYF,TGCGCCAGCAATCTAGGGGGAACCTACCAAGAGACCCAGTACTTC
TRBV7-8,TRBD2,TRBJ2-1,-,CASSLALAVNEQFF,TGTGCCAGCAGCTTAGCACTAGCGGTCAATGAGCAGTTCTTC
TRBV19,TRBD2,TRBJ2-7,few,CASNSGRENEQYF,TGTGCCAGTAATAGCGGGAGGGAAAACGAGCAGTACTTC
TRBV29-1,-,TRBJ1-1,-,CSAKREGGTEAFF,TGCAGCGCTAAGAGGGAAGGGGGCACTGAAGCTTTCTTT
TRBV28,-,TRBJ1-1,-,CASRQGYTEAFF,TGTGCCAGCAGGCAGGGGTACACTGAAGCTTTCTTT
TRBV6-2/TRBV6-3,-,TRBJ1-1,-,CASSNQLVSEAFF,TGTGCCAGCAGCAACCAATTGGTTAGTGAAGCTTTCTTT
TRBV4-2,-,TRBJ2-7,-,CASSQDYRITYEQYF,TGTGCCAGCAGCCAAGATTACAGGATCACCTACGAGCAGTACTTC
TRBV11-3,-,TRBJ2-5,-,CASSLGGGSQETQYF,TGTGCCAGCAGCTTGGGTGGGGGCTCCCAAGAGACCCAGTACTTC
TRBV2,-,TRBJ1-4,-,CASSRGGEKLFF,TGTGCCAGCAGCCGAGGAGGGGAAAAACTGTTTTTT
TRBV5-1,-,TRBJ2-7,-,CASSSALGLYEQYF,TGCGCCAGCAGCTCTGCTCTAGGACTCTACGAGCAGTACTTC